Listed below are T cell receptor beta chains from one sample, sequenced in a study of TIL therapy for anti-PD-1-resistant metastatic lung cancer. Repertoires were generated with immunoSEQ multiplex PCR, while TCRdb's copy carries only in-frame clones and drops some. The sample yields about 20,000 clones, 70% to 85% seen once. The starting material was blood, obtained at baseline. Source of these receptors: a person aged 25-85 years with non-small cell lung cancer. The CDR3 runs from the conserved cysteine through the conserved F or W. Each record gives: V gene, D gene, CDR3 length, J gene, clone size, CDR3 DNA, CDR3 protein. D genes are given only for firm matches. Where a row states a size, it is once, few, many or the class of an expanded clone; other rows omit it.

V: TRBV5-4
D: TRBD1
length: 14
J: TRBJ1-4
size: few
DNA: TGTGCCAGCAGCTTCGGGACAGAAAATGAAAAACTGTTTTTT
CDR3: CASSFGTENEKLFF

V: TRBV5-4
D: TRBD2
length: 16
J: TRBJ2-3
size: NA
DNA: TGTGCCAGCAGCTGGGGACTAGCGGGGAGCACAGATACGCAGTATTTT
CDR3: CASSWGLAGSTDTQYF

V: TRBV9
D: TRBD2
length: 13
J: TRBJ2-3
size: few
DNA: TGTGCCAGCAGCGTACTAGCGGGAGATACGCAGTATTTT
CDR3: CASSVLAGDTQYF

V: TRBV7-2
D: NA
length: 12
J: TRBJ2-3
size: NA
DNA: TGTGCCAGCAGCTTAGAGGGGTATACGCAGTATTTT
CDR3: CASSLEGYTQYF

V: TRBV5-6
D: TRBD2
length: 14
J: TRBJ2-5
size: NA
DNA: TGTGCCAGCAGCTCTACCGGGGAGGGGGAGACCCAGTACTTC
CDR3: CASSSTGEGETQYF

V: TRBV9
D: NA
length: 13
J: TRBJ1-2
size: NA
DNA: TGTGCCAGCAGCGTAGCGACAGAGTATGGCTACACCTTC
CDR3: CASSVATEYGYTF

V: TRBV6-2/TRBV6-3
D: NA
length: 13
J: TRBJ2-5
size: NA
DNA: TGTGCCAGCAGTTACCGGCAGGGAGAGACCCAGTACTTC
CDR3: CASSYRQGETQYF

V: TRBV7-2
D: TRBD2
length: 14
J: TRBJ2-2
size: NA
DNA: TGTGCCAGCAGCTTCGGGGGGGCCGCCGGGGAGCTGTTTTTT
CDR3: CASSFGGAAGELFF

V: TRBV21-1
D: NA
length: 15
J: TRBJ1-2
size: NA
DNA: TGTGCCAGCAGCAAAGCTTTGGACGCTAACTATGGCTACACCTTC
CDR3: CASSKALDANYGYTF

V: TRBV23-1
D: TRBD1
length: 13
J: TRBJ1-1
size: NA
DNA: TGCGCCAGCAGTCAACCGGACAGGGGGCCAGCTTTCTTT
CDR3: CASSQPDRGPAFF

V: TRBV7-3
D: NA
length: 13
J: TRBJ1-2
size: NA
DNA: TGTGCCAGCAGCTTAAAAGGGGGCTATGGCTACACCTTC
CDR3: CASSLKGGYGYTF

V: TRBV12-2
D: NA
length: 19
J: TRBJ2-2
size: few
DNA: TGTGCAAGTCGCTCATTCCCAGCGGGGGGTCCCGCGAACACCGGGGAGCTGTTTTTT
CDR3: CASRSFPAGGPANTGELFF

V: TRBV12-3/TRBV12-4
D: NA
length: 13
J: TRBJ1-1
size: few
DNA: TGTGCCAGCAGGGAGCAACCGAACACTGAAGCTTTCTTT
CDR3: CASREQPNTEAFF

V: TRBV5-1
D: TRBD2
length: 14
J: TRBJ2-5
size: once
DNA: TGCGCCAGCAGCTTGGCCGCGGGGGTGGGGACCCAGTACTTC
CDR3: CASSLAAGVGTQYF

V: TRBV25-1
D: TRBD1
length: 16
J: TRBJ1-6
size: few
DNA: TGTGCCAGCAGTGATCCGCGGCAGGGGGCAAATTCACCCCTCCACTTT
CDR3: CASSDPRQGANSPLHF

V: TRBV7-2
D: NA
length: 12
J: TRBJ2-3
size: NA
DNA: TGTGCCAGCAGCTTCCTCACAGATACGCAGTATTTT
CDR3: CASSFLTDTQYF

V: TRBV6-2/TRBV6-3
D: NA
length: 16
J: TRBJ2-1
size: NA
DNA: TGTGCCAGCAGTGACCAAACTAGATTTAGTGTCAATGAGCAGTTCTTC
CDR3: CASSDQTRFSVNEQFF

V: TRBV7-3
D: TRBD1
length: 16
J: TRBJ2-2
size: NA
DNA: TGTGCCAGCAGCGCTTCCGGGACAGGGGACTTCGGGGAGCTGTTTTTT
CDR3: CASSASGTGDFGELFF

V: TRBV5-6
D: TRBD1
length: 14
J: TRBJ1-1
size: NA
DNA: TGTGCCAGCAGCCGACAGGGGAGGAACACTGAAGCTTTCTTT
CDR3: CASSRQGRNTEAFF

V: TRBV7-2
D: TRBD1
length: 14
J: TRBJ1-2
size: few
DNA: TGTGCCAGCAGCTCCATACAGGGGGCCTATGGCTACACCTTC
CDR3: CASSSIQGAYGYTF

V: TRBV2
D: NA
length: 14
J: TRBJ1-5
size: NA
DNA: TGTGCCAGCAATCGGGGCAATAGCAATCAGCCCCAGCATTTT
CDR3: CASNRGNSNQPQHF

V: TRBV2
D: NA
length: 11
J: TRBJ2-5
size: NA
DNA: TGTGCCAGCAGTGAGGAGGAGACCCAGTACTTC
CDR3: CASSEEETQYF

V: TRBV7-6
D: NA
length: 15
J: TRBJ2-3
size: NA
DNA: TGTGCCAGCAGCCCGGAGGGGGGGCTCACAGATACGCAGTATTTT
CDR3: CASSPEGGLTDTQYF

V: TRBV5-6
D: NA
length: 14
J: TRBJ1-2
size: once
DNA: TGTGCCAGCAGCTTCTTAGACCACGACTATGGCTACACCTTC
CDR3: CASSFLDHDYGYTF

V: TRBV2
D: TRBD1
length: 14
J: TRBJ1-1
size: few
DNA: TGTGCCAGCCGCGGGCTACAGGGGGTAGGTGAAGCTTTCTTT
CDR3: CASRGLQGVGEAFF

V: TRBV5-1
D: NA
length: 15
J: TRBJ2-2
size: once
DNA: TGCGCCAGCAGTCGCGAAACAGCGAACACCGGGGAGCTGTTTTTT
CDR3: CASSRETANTGELFF

V: TRBV6-5
D: NA
length: 13
J: TRBJ2-1
size: NA
DNA: TGTGCCAGCAGCAAAGACTGGTACAATGAGCAGTTCTTC
CDR3: CASSKDWYNEQFF

V: TRBV5-1
D: NA
length: 15
J: TRBJ2-1
size: NA
DNA: TGCGCCAGCAGCACTGCGGCAGGCTCCTACAATGAGCAGTTCTTC
CDR3: CASSTAAGSYNEQFF

V: TRBV3-1/TRBV3-2
D: TRBD1
length: 15
J: TRBJ2-2
size: NA
DNA: TGTGCCAGCAGCCAAAGGGGGCCCGGCACCGGGGAGCTGTTTTTT
CDR3: CASSQRGPGTGELFF

V: TRBV19
D: NA
length: 13
J: TRBJ1-1
size: NA
DNA: TGTGCCAGTAGATCCCTCCTGAACACTGAAGCTTTCTTT
CDR3: CASRSLLNTEAFF

V: TRBV12-3/TRBV12-4
D: NA
length: 13
J: TRBJ1-3
size: NA
DNA: TGTGCCAGCGCAGGGTATTCTGGAAACACCATATATTTT
CDR3: CASAGYSGNTIYF

V: TRBV6-5
D: NA
length: 13
J: TRBJ1-2
size: NA
DNA: TGTGCCAGCAGTTACAGGACGAACTATGGCTACACCTTC
CDR3: CASSYRTNYGYTF

V: TRBV5-1
D: NA
length: 11
J: TRBJ2-7
size: NA
DNA: TGCGCCAGCAGGTATGGATCCGAGCAGTACTTC
CDR3: CASRYGSEQYF

V: TRBV5-1
D: TRBD1
length: 15
J: TRBJ2-3
size: NA
DNA: TGCGCCAGCAGCTCCGGGACAGGGGCCGCAGATACGCAGTATTTT
CDR3: CASSSGTGAADTQYF

V: TRBV7-2
D: NA
length: 15
J: TRBJ2-3
size: NA
DNA: TGTGCCAGCAGCTTTCAAGCAGTAGGGAGGGATACGCAGTATTTT
CDR3: CASSFQAVGRDTQYF

V: TRBV5-1
D: TRBD2
length: 16
J: TRBJ2-2
size: NA
DNA: TGCGCCAGCAGCTATAATCCGGGACTAGCGAGCGGGGAGCTGTTTTTT
CDR3: CASSYNPGLASGELFF

V: TRBV6-2/TRBV6-3
D: NA
length: 13
J: TRBJ2-4
size: NA
DNA: TGTGCCAGCAGTTATGGGGGAATAAACATTCAGTACTTC
CDR3: CASSYGGINIQYF